This T cell receptor (beta chain) was recorded in a study of cytomegalovirus exposure and HLA in healthy donors. Study-wide results and limits: In the roughly 120 validation repertoires, a later analysis found that first-cohort TCR clusters tended to co-occur.

The protocol was immunoSEQ multiplex PCR, while the TCRdb copy is restricted to in-frame clones and leaves out a portion. The sample contains 150,000 to 250,000 clones, 70% to 85% of which appear only once. Points on this clone: As yet, its antigen is unknown.

The CDR3 length is 16 residues. Deletions cut 2 bases from V and 8 bases from J, with 19 bases between. CDR1 is SGHRS and CDR2 is YFSETQ in the germline V gene. The chain joins TRBV5-1 to TRBJ2-2; D gene unclear. The receptor was isolated from a woman in her twenties or thirties in good health and CMV-seropositive. Material: PBMCs. CDR3 bases: TGCGCCAGCAGCTTTGATCATCTGTGGCAGGCGGGGGAGCTGTTTTTT. It yields the protein CASSFDHLWQAGELFF.